This entry is about one T cell receptor beta chain. The data originate from a study of T-cell reconstitution after alpha-beta-depleted transplantation in children. Library preparation (for TCRbeta) was performed with unique molecular identifiers. TCRdb re-called the PCR reads with MiXCR, one entry per CDR3 protein. The sample carries around 600,000 distinct CDR3 sequences, around 17% recorded once. This TCR was sampled from a human donor who donated a stem cell graft to a child with acute myeloid leukemia. Sequenced material: PBMCs from the stem cell graft donor, taken from the stem cell graft.

The CDR3, as DNA: TGTGCCAGCAGCCCAGAACAGGGTTGGGTCACTGAAGCTTTCTTT. It encodes CASSPEQGWVTEAFF. The chain recombines TRBV3-1 with TRBJ1-1; D might be TRBD1 (6 bases). Germline CDR1 and CDR2: LGHDT and YNNKEL (reference sequence). The CDR3 runs 15 residues. The ends were cut back, 4 bases at V and 4 bases at J, with 16 bases in the middle.